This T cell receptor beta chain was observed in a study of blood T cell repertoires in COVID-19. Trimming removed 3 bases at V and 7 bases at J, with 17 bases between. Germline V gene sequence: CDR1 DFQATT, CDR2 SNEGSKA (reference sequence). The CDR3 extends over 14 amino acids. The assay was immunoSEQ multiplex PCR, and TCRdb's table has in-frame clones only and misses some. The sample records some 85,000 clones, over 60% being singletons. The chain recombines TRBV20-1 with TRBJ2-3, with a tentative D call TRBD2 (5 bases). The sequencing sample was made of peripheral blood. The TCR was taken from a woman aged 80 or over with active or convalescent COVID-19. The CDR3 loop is CSASGRGQWNTQYF. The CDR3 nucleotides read TGCAGTGCTAGTGGACGGGGTCAGTGGAATACGCAGTATTTT.